This T cell receptor (beta chain) originates from a study of T cell clonality in common variable immunodeficiency. TCRdb keeps only in-frame clones here, not all; method: immunoSEQ multiplex PCR. Singletons are absent from the sample, which has 25,000 to 30,000 clones. Losses at the gene ends were 0 bases for V and 5 bases for J; bases not matched to a gene: 11. Germline V gives CDR1 DFQATT, CDR2 SNEGSKA (reference sequence). The CDR3 is made up of 17 amino acids. Points from the study as a whole: CVID subjects had higher TCRbeta clonality than healthy controls, most marked in about a third. Reportedly, TCR beta sequences from common variable immunodeficiency showed fewer deletions and N-nucleotide insertions.

Comments on this clone: What it binds is unknown. The read ends 3 residues early relative to the CDR3; the germline J gene fills the gap.

Reduced serum IgG, IgA and/or IgM plus specific antibody deficiency defined CVID. CVID subjects had received replacement immunoglobulin for at least one year. Donors gave roughly 5 to 8 ml heparinized peripheral whole blood. The rearrangement links TRBV20-1 to TRBJ2-1; 9 nucleotides line up with TRBD2. Sequenced: peripheral blood mononuclear cells. The sequence came from a human donor with common variable immunodeficiency. The DNA read from the CDR3 is TGCAGTGCTAGAGATCTTGCGGGGGGGTTAGGCGACAATGAG. It yields the protein CSARDLAGGLGDNE. The full CDR3 sequence reads CSARDLAGGLGDNEQFF.